The rows below give T cell receptor beta chains drawn from one sample of a study of cytomegalovirus exposure and HLA in healthy donors. Only in-frame clones appear in the TCRdb table, and some are missing; sequencing was by immunoSEQ multiplex PCR. The sample lists 150,000 or so clones; roughly 80% were seen once. Sequencing was performed on PBMCs. The receptors originated from a man in his forties in good health and CMV-seropositive. CDR3s include the opening cysteine and the closing phenylalanine or tryptophan. A D gene is named only where the DNA matches it firmly. Size values are once, few and many counts, or a class for expanded clones, and some rows have none.

v_call	clone_size	j_call	d_call	cdr3_nt	cdr3_aa
TRBV6-5	.	TRBJ2-1	.	TGTGCCAGCAGTCCAACTTACGACAATGAGCAGTTCTTC	CASSPTYDNEQFF
TRBV29-1	.	TRBJ2-2	.	TGCAGCGTCGCACAGGGACGCGGGGAGCTGTTTTTT	CSVAQGRGELFF
TRBV19	once	TRBJ2-3	TRBD2	TGTGCCAGTAGTACACTTAGCGGGACCACAGATACGCAGTATTTT	CASSTLSGTTDTQYF
TRBV18	.	TRBJ2-7	TRBD1	TGTGCCAGCTCACAAAAGACAGGGACATTTACCTACGAGCAGTACTTC	CASSQKTGTFTYEQYF
TRBV7-9	.	TRBJ2-1	.	TGTGCCAGCAGCTTACGTGCTAGCCAGGAGCAGTTCTTC	CASSLRASQEQFF
TRBV4-2	.	TRBJ2-5	TRBD1	TGTGCCAGCAGCCAAGATAAGCCGACGGACAGGCCGAGGGAGACCCAGTACTTC	CASSQDKPTDRPRETQYF
TRBV4-2	.	TRBJ1-2	TRBD1	TGTGCCAGCAGCCTGGCAGGGGGGAGTGGCTACACCTTC	CASSLAGGSGYTF
TRBV6-6	.	TRBJ1-1	.	TGTGCCAGCAGCCACCCTCGCAGCGTAATGAACACTGAAGCTTTCTTT	CASSHPRSVMNTEAFF
TRBV7-2	.	TRBJ2-2	.	TGTGCCAGCAGCTCTCTTTACACCGGGGAGCTGTTTTTT	CASSSLYTGELFF
TRBV27	.	TRBJ1-2	TRBD1	TGTGCCAGCAGTCAAATAGGACAGGGAGTATATGGCTACACCTTC	CASSQIGQGVYGYTF
TRBV11-2	once	TRBJ2-2	.	TGTGCCAGCAGCTTATCCGTCCCCGGGGAGCTGTTTTTT	CASSLSVPGELFF
TRBV30	.	TRBJ1-5	TRBD1	TGTGCCTGGAGTCAGGACAGGGCCCAGCCCCAGCATTTT	CAWSQDRAQPQHF
TRBV11-2	.	TRBJ2-1	.	TGTGCCAGCAGCCCCAGGGGAAGAGAGGACAATGAGCAGTTCTTC	CASSPRGREDNEQFF
TRBV6-6	.	TRBJ1-2	.	TGTGCCAGCAGATCCGGGGACAAATCGGCGACCTTC	CASRSGDKSATF
TRBV27	.	TRBJ1-2	.	TGTGCCAGCAGTTCCCGGGGGTGGGTGCGGGATGGCTACACCTTC	CASSSRGWVRDGYTF
TRBV18	.	TRBJ2-3	.	TGTGCCAGCTCTAGGGAGGACACAGATACGCAGTATTTT	CASSREDTDTQYF
TRBV28	.	TRBJ2-2	.	TGTGCCAGCGGAATTCCTCGGGGTGGGGAGCTGTTTTTT	CASGIPRGGELFF
TRBV19	few	TRBJ1-2	.	TGTGCCACTTCGGACGGGACAAACTATGGCTACACCTTC	CATSDGTNYGYTF
TRBV15	few	TRBJ2-3	.	TGTGCCACCAGCAGAGATAACATGGCCAATACGCAGTATTTT	CATSRDNMANTQYF
TRBV6-6	.	TRBJ2-4	TRBD2	TGTGCCAGCAGGGGGACTAGCGGAAGCAACATTCAGTACTTC	CASRGTSGSNIQYF
TRBV11-2	.	TRBJ2-5	.	TGTGCCAGCAGCTTAAATCAGGGTTATAACCAAGAGACCCAGTACTTC	CASSLNQGYNQETQYF
TRBV7-2	.	TRBJ2-7	TRBD2	TGTGCCAGCAGCTTAGCTGGCGGGGGAACCTACGAGCAGTACTTC	CASSLAGGGTYEQYF
TRBV9	.	TRBJ2-3	.	TGTGCCAGCAGCGTAGCTGCAGGAGATACGCAGTATTTT	CASSVAAGDTQYF
TRBV25-1	once	TRBJ2-2	TRBD2	TGTGCCAGCAGTAAGGGAGGGGCTAGCGGGAGCGTGGAGCTGTTTTTT	CASSKGGASGSVELFF
TRBV9	.	TRBJ2-7	.	TGTGCCAGCAGCGTAGGGACTGCCGGCCCCTACGAGCAGTACTTC	CASSVGTAGPYEQYF
TRBV5-5	few	TRBJ2-3	.	TGTGCCAGCAGCTTGGGAGACAGTAACGAAGATACGCAGTATTTT	CASSLGDSNEDTQYF
TRBV13	.	TRBJ2-1	TRBD2	TGTGCCAGCAGTACAGCGGGGATGAATGAGCAGTTCTTC	CASSTAGMNEQFF
TRBV28	.	TRBJ2-7	TRBD2	TGTGCCAGCAGATACTTAGCGGGAGGGCTTTACGAGCAGTACTTC	CASRYLAGGLYEQYF
TRBV28	.	TRBJ1-3	.	TGTGCCAGCAGCGTGCAGGGAAACACCATATATTTT	CASSVQGNTIYF
TRBV27	.	TRBJ1-1	.	TGTGCCAGCAGTCCCCTTAGTAGGAACACTGAAGCTTTCTTT	CASSPLSRNTEAFF
TRBV28	.	TRBJ1-2	.	TGTGCCAGCAGTTTATCTACAGGCCGCTATGGCTACACCTTC	CASSLSTGRYGYTF
TRBV11-1	.	TRBJ2-2	.	TGTGCCAGCTCCCCCCGGGAGCGAGGGGCGAACACCGGGGAGCTGTTTTTT	CASSPRERGANTGELFF
TRBV28	.	TRBJ2-7	TRBD1	TGTGCCAGCAGACCCCCGGGACAGGGGGTCCACGAGCAGTACTTC	CASRPPGQGVHEQYF
TRBV29-1	.	TRBJ1-1	.	TGCAGCGTTGAAGGTAGCCACACTGAAGCTTTCTTT	CSVEGSHTEAFF
TRBV7-9	.	TRBJ1-1	.	TGTTCCAGCAGCAGACAGGAGAACACTGAAGCTTTCTTT	CSSSRQENTEAFF
TRBV4-2	once	TRBJ2-2	TRBD2	TGTGCCAGCAGCCAAGAAGGACTAGCGGTCGCGAACACCGGGGAGCTGTTTTTT	CASSQEGLAVANTGELFF
TRBV13	few	TRBJ2-2	.	TGTGCCAGCAGCTCGCCGATGGGGGCGGTCACCGGGGAGCTGTTTTTT	CASSSPMGAVTGELFF
TRBV9	.	TRBJ2-3	TRBD2	TGTGCCAGCAGCGACGGGAGGGCGACAGATACGCAGTATTTT	CASSDGRATDTQYF
TRBV2	.	TRBJ1-1	TRBD1	TGTGCCAGACTCCGGGACAGGAACACTGAAGCTTTCTTT	CARLRDRNTEAFF
TRBV6-1	once	TRBJ2-7	.	TGTGCCAGCATTCGTGACAGGTCGCCCGAGCAGTACTTC	CASIRDRSPEQYF
TRBV9	.	TRBJ2-7	TRBD2	TGTGCCAGCAGCGTAGACGGGAGGGCCTACGAGCAGTACTTC	CASSVDGRAYEQYF
TRBV18	.	TRBJ2-2	TRBD2	TGTGCCAGCTCACCCACTAGCGTCGTGGCCGGGGAGCTGTTTTTT	CASSPTSVVAGELFF
TRBV27	.	TRBJ2-6	TRBD2	TGTGCCAGCTGGCCTAGCGGATCTCGGGGCCTGACTTTC	CASWPSGSRGLTF
TRBV6-5	.	TRBJ2-4	TRBD1	TGTGCCAGCAGTTCGGGACAGGGAAACATTCAGTACTTC	CASSSGQGNIQYF
TRBV7-2	once	TRBJ2-1	TRBD1	TGTGCCAGCAACTCGGGACAGAGGTTGCATGAGCAGTTCTTC	CASNSGQRLHEQFF
TRBV29-1	.	TRBJ2-5	TRBD2	TGCAGCGTCGGGGGAGGGCCTATAGAGACCCAGTACTTC	CSVGGGPIETQYF
TRBV6-5	.	TRBJ2-7	TRBD2	TGTGCCAGCAGCAGAGGTAGCGGGAGCCGCCACGAGCAGTACTTC	CASSRGSGSRHEQYF
TRBV7-9	.	TRBJ2-1	.	TGTGCCAGCAGCTTAGGGGAATGGGGGGATGAGCAGTTCTTC	CASSLGEWGDEQFF
TRBV5-1	.	TRBJ1-4	.	TGCGCCAGCAGCTCGGCAACTAATGAAAAACTGTTTTTT	CASSSATNEKLFF
TRBV13	.	TRBJ2-7	.	TGTGCCAGCAGCTCCCAACCGCACTCCACCTACGAGCAGTACTTC	CASSSQPHSTYEQYF
TRBV28	.	TRBJ1-2	.	TGTGCCAGCAGCACTGCCGGGACAAGTCCCTATGGCTACACCTTC	CASSTAGTSPYGYTF
TRBV7-8	.	TRBJ2-6	.	TGTGCCAGCAGCTTAGAGCTGGGACATCCAGCCAACGTCCTGACTTTC	CASSLELGHPANVLTF
TRBV10-2	.	TRBJ2-5	.	TGCGCCAGCACACAGAGTCTAGCGACTCAAGAGACCCAGTACTTC	CASTQSLATQETQYF
TRBV7-2	.	TRBJ2-3	TRBD2	TGTGCCAGCAGCTCCGGGACTAGCGGGACAGATACGCAGTATTTT	CASSSGTSGTDTQYF
TRBV2	.	TRBJ2-1	TRBD2	TGTGTCACGGCGGGAGCCCGATACAATGAGCAGTTCTTC	CVTAGARYNEQFF